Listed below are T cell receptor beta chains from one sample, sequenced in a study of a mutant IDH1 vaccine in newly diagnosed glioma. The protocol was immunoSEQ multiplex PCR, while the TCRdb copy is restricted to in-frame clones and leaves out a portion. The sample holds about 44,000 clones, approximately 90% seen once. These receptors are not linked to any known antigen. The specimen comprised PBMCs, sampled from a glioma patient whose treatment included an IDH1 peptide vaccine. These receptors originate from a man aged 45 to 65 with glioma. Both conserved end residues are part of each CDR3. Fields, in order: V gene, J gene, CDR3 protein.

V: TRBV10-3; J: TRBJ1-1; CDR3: CAISDPTGNTEAFF
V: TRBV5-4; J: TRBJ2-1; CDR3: CASSVGVSGNEQFF
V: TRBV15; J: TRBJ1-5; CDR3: CATSRDLQPQHF
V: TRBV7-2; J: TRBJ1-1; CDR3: CASTAFGEWTEAFF
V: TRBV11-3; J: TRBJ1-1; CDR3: CASSSSGVSDTEAFF
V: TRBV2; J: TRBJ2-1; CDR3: CASSEASGGARYNEQFF
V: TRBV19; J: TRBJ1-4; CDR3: CASSTRWGTNEKLFF
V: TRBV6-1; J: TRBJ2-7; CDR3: CASTRLAGLEQYF
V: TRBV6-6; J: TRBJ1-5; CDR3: CASSYSTEGQPQHF
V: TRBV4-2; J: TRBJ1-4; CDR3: CASSQDQVRLNEKLFF
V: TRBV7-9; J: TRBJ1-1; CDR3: CASSLAQGGELSEAFF
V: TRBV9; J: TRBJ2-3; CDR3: CASSVATSGGRTDTQYF
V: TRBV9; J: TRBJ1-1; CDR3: CASSASGTGNTEAFF
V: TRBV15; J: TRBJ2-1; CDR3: CATSPPGESGGYSYNEQFF
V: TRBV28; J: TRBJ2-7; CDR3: CASSLSGVGEQYF
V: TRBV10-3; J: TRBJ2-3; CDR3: CAISEPAGDTDTQYF
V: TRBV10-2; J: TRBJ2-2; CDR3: CASRPTGGRTGELFF
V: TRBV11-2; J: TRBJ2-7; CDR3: CASSRQGALEQYF
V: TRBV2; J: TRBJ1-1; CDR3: CASTIRQLNTEAFF
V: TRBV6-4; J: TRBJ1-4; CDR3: CASSDSQGTLPEKLFF
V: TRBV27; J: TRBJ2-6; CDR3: CASSPGVRADVLTF
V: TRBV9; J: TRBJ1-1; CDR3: CASSSVWQGAIDTEAFF
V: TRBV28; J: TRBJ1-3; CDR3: CASSLASISGNTIYF
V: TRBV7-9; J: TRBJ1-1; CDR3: CASSSRDRVNTEAFF
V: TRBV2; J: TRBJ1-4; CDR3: CASSRETNEKLFF
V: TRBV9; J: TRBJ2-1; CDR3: CASSVGGGQGWNEQFF
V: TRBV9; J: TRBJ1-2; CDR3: CASSSAGRDGYTF
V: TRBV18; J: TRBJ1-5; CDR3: CASSLGTGALSNQPQHF
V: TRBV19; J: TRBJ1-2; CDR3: CASSIDYRVRGYTF
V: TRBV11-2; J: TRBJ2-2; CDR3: CASSPYQRAGELFF
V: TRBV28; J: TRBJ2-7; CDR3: CASSSGLAGAYF
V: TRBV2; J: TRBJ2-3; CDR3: CASSPQGTSTDTQYF
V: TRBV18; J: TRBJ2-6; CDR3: CASSPTLGTGANVLTF
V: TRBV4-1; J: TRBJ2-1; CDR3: CASSQKGESNEQFF
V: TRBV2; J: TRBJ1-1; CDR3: CASSGLRARGLAEAFF
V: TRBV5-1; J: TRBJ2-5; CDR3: CASTPGTGMGETQYF
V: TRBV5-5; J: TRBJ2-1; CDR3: CASSLHLSSYNEQFF
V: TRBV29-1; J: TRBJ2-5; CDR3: CSVEDQIRMPQYF
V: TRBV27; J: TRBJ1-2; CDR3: CASKTDSLGNYGYTF
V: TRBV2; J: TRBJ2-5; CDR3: CASSRQGAKETQYF
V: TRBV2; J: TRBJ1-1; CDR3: CASESGVGMNTEAFF
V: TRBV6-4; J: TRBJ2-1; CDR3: CASSDLAGGANEQFF
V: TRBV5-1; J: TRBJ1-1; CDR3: CASSLTVNTEAFF
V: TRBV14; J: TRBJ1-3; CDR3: CASSQTGASGNTIYF
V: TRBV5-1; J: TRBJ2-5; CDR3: CASSPRAAQETQYF
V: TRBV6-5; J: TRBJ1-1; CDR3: CASSYSGGTEAFF
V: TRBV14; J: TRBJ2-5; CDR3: CASSQDLETQYF
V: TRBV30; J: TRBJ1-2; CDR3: CAWSVRLNYGYTF